This T cell receptor beta chain was identified during a study of blood T cell repertoires in COVID-19 (dated by TCRdb to the early 2020s). Describing the broader study: Samples from collaborators originated in the United States, Italy and Spain and spanned both the acute and convalescent phases of COVID-19. The prospective study material was composed of cDNA or gDNA derived from T cells, B-cell-depleted T cells, or PBMCs. Deeply sampled blood TCRbeta repertoires from subjects exposed to, actively infected with, or recovered from COVID-19 were included in the dataset. The repertoires were made available in a free public database intended to serve as a resource for research on the immune response to SARS-CoV-2. The samples were drawn from two sources: the first 160 participants of the ongoing ImmuneRACE study, and fewer than 1,500 subjects contributed by 6 global collaborators. The sample metadata nearly always contained a de-identified subject ID, COVID-19 status, age in years and sex. HLA class I and class II types, where available, came from metadata supplied by the sample provider rather than from assay-based typing.

Note on this clone: The antigen it binds to is not known. No much larger clonotype is one base removed from it; base qualities were not supplied.

V is clipped by 2 bases and J by 11 bases, and the sequence between their germline boundaries is 12 bases long. According to the germline V gene (reference sequence), CDR1 reads SEHNR and CDR2 reads FQNEAQ. From cysteine to phenylalanine, the CDR3 is 13 amino acids long. CDR3 DNA only is kept here, 39 bases in frame from base 1. What the study reported, not specific to this receptor: Clinical and demographic metadata were provided uncurated, with the amount varying by source and participant.

The collaborating institutions used their own protocols to collect whole blood in K2EDTA tubes. For TCRbeta analysis, collaborators shipped samples in one of three forms: frozen whole blood, isolated PBMCs, or DNA extracted from either of those sample types. TCRbeta CDR3 regions were amplified from genomic DNA using the immunoSEQ Assay, a bias-controlled multiplex PCR. Processing in the source paper ran as follows. Within the assay, amplification of reference gene primers was used to estimate how many nucleated cells each sample contained. To quantify the absolute abundance of each unique TCRbeta CDR3 rearrangement, sequence reads were collapsed and filtered. For each sample, productive Simpson clonality was calculated as the square root of Simpson's diversity index across productive rearrangements. Imported from immuneACCESS, the table was reduced by TCRdb to in-frame sequences with V and J called. These copies leave out some clones; in studies compared against another copy, an unresolved V gene accounts for under half, and the cause of the remainder is not known. Clone size and V and J calls were adopted from that table, with D and trimming inferred from the DNA. A total of under 200,000 clones appear in this sample, roughly 90% of them only once. The ten largest make up around 0.53% of the sample.

This sequence was found in a man in his fifties or sixties with acute or convalescent COVID-19. The sequenced material came from peripheral blood. The chain employs TRBV7-9 and TRBJ1-4; TRBD1 is a weak D gene call, 5 bases matching. The CDR3 protein sequence reads: CASSLSMGGKLFF. The DNA sequence is given as TGTGCCAGCAGCTTATCGATGGGGGGGAAACTGTTTTTT.